A selection of T cell receptor beta chains follows, all from one sample in a study of cytomegalovirus exposure and HLA in healthy donors. Clones were read by immunoSEQ multiplex PCR, and TCRdb kept only the in-frame ones, dropping some. The sample carries 130,000 or so clones, almost 85% recorded once. Sequencing was carried out using PBMCs. These receptors all come from a man aged 18 to 35 in good health and CMV-seropositive. Each CDR3 is given with its conserved first and last residue. The order of the fields is V gene, CDR3 length, J gene, clone size, D gene, CDR3 protein, CDR3 DNA. A D gene is named only where the DNA matches it firmly. Rows may omit the clone size; those that give it use once, few, many or a size class.

>TRBV5-4|15|TRBJ2-2|NA|NA
CASSYRTANTGELFF
TGTGCCAGCAGCTACCGGACAGCGAACACCGGGGAGCTGTTTTTT
>TRBV7-6|14|TRBJ1-1|NA|TRBD1
CASSPGTVNTEAFF
TGTGCCAGCAGCCCCGGGACAGTGAACACTGAAGCTTTCTTT
>TRBV11-2|14|TRBJ1-1|NA|NA
CASSLEGYYTEAFF
TGTGCCAGCAGCTTGGAGGGCTACTACACTGAAGCTTTCTTT
>TRBV19|15|TRBJ2-3|NA|TRBD2
CASSIDRSGPDTQYF
TGTGCCAGTAGTATAGATCGTAGCGGGCCAGATACGCAGTATTTT
>TRBV6-5|15|TRBJ1-2|NA|TRBD1
CASSQPGTARAGYTF
TGTGCCAGCAGTCAACCCGGGACAGCGAGGGCTGGCTACACCTTC
>TRBV27|14|TRBJ2-3|NA|NA
CASKLSPAGDTQYF
TGTGCCAGCAAGTTATCCCCCGCCGGAGATACGCAGTATTTT
>TRBV28|14|TRBJ2-5|few|NA
CASSLGGAIKTQYF
TGTGCCAGCAGTTTGGGGGGGGCTATTAAGACCCAGTACTTC
>TRBV7-2|13|TRBJ1-5|NA|NA
CASSHREGQPQHF
TGTGCCAGCAGTCACAGGGAGGGTCAGCCCCAGCATTTT
>TRBV21-1|16|TRBJ1-4|NA|NA
CASSKEFGGKNEKLFF
TGTGCCAGCAGCAAAGAATTCGGGGGAAAGAATGAAAAACTGTTTTTT
>TRBV5-6|17|TRBJ2-3|NA|TRBD1
CASSLAWDRGRIDTQYF
TGTGCCAGCAGCTTGGCCTGGGACAGGGGGCGTATCGATACGCAGTATTTT
>TRBV27|13|TRBJ2-7|once|TRBD2
CASKLAGAYEQYF
TGTGCCAGCAAACTAGCGGGGGCCTACGAGCAGTACTTC